This T cell receptor beta chain is drawn from a study of shared clonotypes between healthy human individuals. Study-level background: Donors had three CD4 naive, three CD4 memory, two CD8 naive and one CD8 memory plate apiece.

This was a deep-level run. When replicate PCRs were run on sorted subsets, they used approximately 210 ng DNA, approximately 33,000 T cell genomes. Libraries were prepared by immunoSEQ multiplex PCR; TCRdb keeps only in-frame clonotypes and omits some of them. This table holds around 990,000 clones, 77% found once. Germline CDR1 SGHRS, CDR2 YFSETQ. With 0 bases removed from V and 4 bases from J, the gap between germline ends came to 13 bases. This CDR3 is built from 16 residues. Healthy HIV-negative adults with no recent acute infections or vaccinations were recruited as donors. The rearrangement uses TRBV5-1 and TRBJ2-2; D not resolved. Material for sequencing was memory CD4+ T cells from PBMCs. Subset noted: CD45RA-negative fraction. The clonotype was recovered from a man between 18 and 29 years old in good health. Some clones in this sample may be carry-over from other donors' samples. The CDR3 coding sequence is TGCGCCAGCAGCTTGGGAGGAGCGAAGGCCACCGGGGAGCTGTTTTTT. This encodes CASSLGGAKATGELFF. The complete variable domain, with remaining parts taken from reference TRBV5-1 and TRBJ2-2, reads KAGVTQTPRYLIKTRGQQVTLSCSPISGHRSVSWYQQTPGQGLQFLFEYFSETQRNKGNFPGRFSGRQFSNSRSEMNVSTLELGDSALYLCASSLGGAKATGELFFGEGSRLTVL.